Below, one T cell receptor (beta chain) is given with its context. The antigen is undetermined. Measured with immunoSEQ multiplex PCR; TCRdb has only the in-frame clones, and not every one. This sample yields over 15,000 clones, of which about 82% are seen a single time; 20% to 30% belongs to the top ten. This sample stems from a study of radiotherapy plus CTLA-4 blockade in lung cancer. The study, taken as a whole, reports: After radiotherapy and ipilimumab, tumor-derived clones expanded in peripheral blood.

This TCR was recovered from a human donor with non-small cell lung cancer whose response to radiotherapy plus ipilimumab could not be evaluated. The input for sequencing was peripheral blood, taken from a patient treated with radiotherapy plus ipilimumab.

The CDR3 region is CASSLTSLNNEQFF. CDR3 sequence (DNA): TGTGCCAGCTCCCTGACTAGCCTTAACAATGAGCAGTTCTTC. V is TRBV28 and J is TRBJ2-1; 7 positions agree with TRBD2. The CDR3 sequence is 14 residues long. With 8 bases clipped from V and 5 bases from J, the junction kept 9 bases outside the gene matches. The germline V gene encodes CDR1 MDHEN and CDR2 SYDVKM.